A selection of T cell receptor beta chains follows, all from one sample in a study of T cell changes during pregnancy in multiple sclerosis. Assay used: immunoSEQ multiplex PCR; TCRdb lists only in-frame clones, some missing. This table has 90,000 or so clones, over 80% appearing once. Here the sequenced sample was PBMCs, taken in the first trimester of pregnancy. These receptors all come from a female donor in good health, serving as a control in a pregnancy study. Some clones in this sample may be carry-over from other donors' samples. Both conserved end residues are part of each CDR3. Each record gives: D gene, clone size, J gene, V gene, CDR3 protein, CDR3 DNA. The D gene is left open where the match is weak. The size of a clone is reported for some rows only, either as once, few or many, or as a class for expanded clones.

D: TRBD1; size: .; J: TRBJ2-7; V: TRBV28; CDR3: CASSAIRDSYYEQYF; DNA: TGTGCCAGCTCCGCGATCCGGGACAGTTACTACGAGCAGTACTTC
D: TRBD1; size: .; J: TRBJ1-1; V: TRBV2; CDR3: CASSAQGGTEAFF; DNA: TGTGCCAGCAGTGCACAGGGGGGGACTGAAGCTTTCTTT
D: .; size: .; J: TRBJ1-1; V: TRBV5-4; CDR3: CASRVRGEDAEAFF; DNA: TGTGCCAGCCGGGTTAGGGGTGAAGACGCTGAAGCTTTCTTT
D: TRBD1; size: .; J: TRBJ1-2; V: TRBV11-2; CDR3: CASSLVGTDNYGYTF; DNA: TGTGCCAGCAGCTTAGTTGGGACAGACAACTATGGCTACACCTTC
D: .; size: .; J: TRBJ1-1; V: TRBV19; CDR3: CASSIVGQNTEAFF; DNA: TGTGCCAGTAGTATAGTAGGACAGAACACTGAAGCTTTCTTT
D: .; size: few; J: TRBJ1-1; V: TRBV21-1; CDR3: CASSIQGSYTEAFF; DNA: TGTGCCAGCAGCATACAGGGGAGCTACACTGAAGCTTTCTTT
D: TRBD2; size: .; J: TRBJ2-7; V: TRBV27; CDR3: CASSQGTSGAYEQYF; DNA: TGTGCCAGCAGTCAGGGGACTAGCGGGGCCTACGAGCAGTACTTC
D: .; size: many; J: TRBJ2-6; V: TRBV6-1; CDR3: CASSEDSSGANVLTF; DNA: TGTGCCAGCAGTGAAGACAGCTCTGGGGCCAACGTCCTGACTTTC
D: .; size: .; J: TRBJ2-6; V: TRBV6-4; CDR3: CASSQGTGSGANVLTF; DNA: TGTGCCAGCAGCCAGGGGACGGGCTCTGGGGCCAACGTCCTGACTTTC
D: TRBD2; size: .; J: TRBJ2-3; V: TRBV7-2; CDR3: CASSPGVAGGPSTDTQYF; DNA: TGTGCCAGCAGCCCAGGGGTAGCGGGAGGGCCTAGCACAGATACGCAGTATTTT
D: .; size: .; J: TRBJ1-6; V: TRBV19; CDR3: CASSMVQGNSPLHF; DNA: TGTGCCAGTAGTATGGTACAGGGAAATTCACCCCTCCACTTT
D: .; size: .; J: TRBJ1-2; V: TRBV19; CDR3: CASILSDRSNYGYTF; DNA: TGTGCCAGTATCCTATCCGACAGGAGTAACTATGGCTACACCTTC
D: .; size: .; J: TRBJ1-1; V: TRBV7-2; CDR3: CASSPPGIGNTEAFF; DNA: TGTGCCAGCAGCCCCCCAGGGATTGGAAACACTGAAGCTTTCTTT
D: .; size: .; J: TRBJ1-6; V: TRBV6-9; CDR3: CASSSGSSLHF; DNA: TGTGCCAGCAGTTCAGGTTCCTCACTCCACTTT
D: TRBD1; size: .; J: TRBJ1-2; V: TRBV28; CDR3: CASRLPFPRGYGYTF; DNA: TGTGCCAGCAGGCTACCTTTTCCCAGGGGGTATGGCTACACCTTC
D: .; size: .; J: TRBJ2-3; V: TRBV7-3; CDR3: CASSFNGAGRTDTQYF; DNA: TGTGCCAGCAGCTTTAATGGGGCGGGACGCACAGATACGCAGTATTTT
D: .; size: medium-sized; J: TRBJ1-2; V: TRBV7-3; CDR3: CASSSTGPHGYTF; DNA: TGTGCCAGCAGCTCCACAGGGCCGCATGGCTACACCTTC
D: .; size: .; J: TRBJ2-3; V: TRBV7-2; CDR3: CASSPPFDTQYF; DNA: TGTGCCAGCAGCCCCCCCTTTGATACGCAGTATTTT
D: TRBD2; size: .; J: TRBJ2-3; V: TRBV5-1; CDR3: CASSLAVASGNTDTQYF; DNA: TGCGCCAGCAGCTTGGCCGTGGCTAGCGGCAATACAGATACGCAGTATTTT
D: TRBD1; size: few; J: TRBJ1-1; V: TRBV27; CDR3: CASGTAEAFF; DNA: TGTGCCAGTGGGACAGCTGAAGCTTTCTTT
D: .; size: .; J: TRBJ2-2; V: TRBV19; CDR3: CASAPGQNTGELFF; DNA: TGTGCCAGTGCCCCGGGACAGAACACCGGGGAGCTGTTTTTT
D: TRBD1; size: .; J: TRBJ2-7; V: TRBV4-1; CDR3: CASRSPGQGYEQYF; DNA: TGCGCCAGCAGGTCTCCGGGACAGGGCTACGAGCAGTACTTC
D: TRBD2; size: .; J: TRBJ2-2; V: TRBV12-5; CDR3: CASGFQASGRSTGELFF; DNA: TGTGCTAGTGGTTTCCAGGCGAGCGGGAGATCGACCGGGGAGCTGTTTTTT
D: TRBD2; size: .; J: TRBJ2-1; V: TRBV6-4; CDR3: CASSDGLAGWDEQFF; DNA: TGTGCCAGCAGTGACGGCCTAGCGGGATGGGATGAGCAGTTCTTC
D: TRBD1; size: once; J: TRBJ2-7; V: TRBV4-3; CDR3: CASSQDSGTGPYEQYF; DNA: TGCGCCAGCAGCCAAGATAGTGGGACAGGGCCCTACGAGCAGTACTTC
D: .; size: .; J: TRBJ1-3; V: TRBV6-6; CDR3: CASSFSDSRSGNTIYF; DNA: TGTGCCAGCAGTTTCTCGGACAGCAGGTCTGGAAACACCATATATTTT
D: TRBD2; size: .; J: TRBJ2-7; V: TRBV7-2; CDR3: CASSQLWGLADRGEEQYF; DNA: TGTGCCAGCAGCCAACTTTGGGGACTAGCGGACAGGGGAGAGGAGCAGTACTTC
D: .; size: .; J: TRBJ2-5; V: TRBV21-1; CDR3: CASGDRSTSRETQYF; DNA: TGTGCCAGCGGGGACAGGTCGACCTCCCGGGAGACCCAGTACTTC
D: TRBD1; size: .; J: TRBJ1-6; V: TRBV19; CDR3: CASSTLTGQYSPLHF; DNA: TGTGCCAGTAGTACCCTAACGGGACAGTATTCACCCCTCCACTTT
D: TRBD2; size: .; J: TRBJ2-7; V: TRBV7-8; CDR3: CASSLASSGYEQYF; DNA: TGTGCCAGCAGCTTAGCGTCTAGCGGCTACGAGCAGTACTTC
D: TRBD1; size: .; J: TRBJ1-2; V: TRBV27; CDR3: CASSRTGVYGYTF; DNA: TGTGCCAGCAGTCGTACAGGGGTCTATGGCTACACCTTC
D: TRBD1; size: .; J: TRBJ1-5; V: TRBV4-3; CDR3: CASSLRQGSNQPQHF; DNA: TGCGCCAGCAGCCTCAGACAGGGGAGCAATCAGCCCCAGCATTTT
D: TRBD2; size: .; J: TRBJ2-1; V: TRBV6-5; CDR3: CASSYGGVPGREFF; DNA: TGTGCCAGCAGTTACGGGGGGGTACCGGGGCGAGAGTTCTTC
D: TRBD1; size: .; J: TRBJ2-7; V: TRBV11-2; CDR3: CASSESGTGPYEQYF; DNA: TGTGCCAGCAGTGAATCCGGGACAGGGCCCTACGAGCAGTACTTC
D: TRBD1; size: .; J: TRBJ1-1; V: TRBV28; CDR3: CASSLGGQYTEAFF; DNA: TGTGCCAGCAGTTTAGGGGGACAGTACACTGAAGCTTTCTTT
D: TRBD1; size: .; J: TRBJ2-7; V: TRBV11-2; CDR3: CASSSDRDEQYF; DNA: TGTGCCAGCAGCTCTGACAGGGACGAGCAGTACTTC